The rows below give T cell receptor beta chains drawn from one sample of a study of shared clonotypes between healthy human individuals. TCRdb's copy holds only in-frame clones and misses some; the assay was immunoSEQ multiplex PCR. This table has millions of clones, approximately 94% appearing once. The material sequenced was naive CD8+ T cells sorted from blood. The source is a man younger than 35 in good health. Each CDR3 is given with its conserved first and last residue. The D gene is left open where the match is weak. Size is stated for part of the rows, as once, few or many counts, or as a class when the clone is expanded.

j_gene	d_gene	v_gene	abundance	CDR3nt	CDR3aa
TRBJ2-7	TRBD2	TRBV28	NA	TGTGCCAGCAGTTTTGTTGGGGGGGCCTACGAGCAGTACTTC	CASSFVGGAYEQYF
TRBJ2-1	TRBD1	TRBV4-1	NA	TGCGCCAGCAGCCAAGAAGGAGGACAGGGCAAATTCTTC	CASSQEGGQGKFF
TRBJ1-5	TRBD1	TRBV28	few	TGTGCCAGCAGTTTAAAGACAGGGGCGTTTCAGCCCCAGCATTTT	CASSLKTGAFQPQHF
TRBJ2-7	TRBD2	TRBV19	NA	TGTGCCAGTATTGGGGAGGGCGCCAACGAGCAGTACTTC	CASIGEGANEQYF
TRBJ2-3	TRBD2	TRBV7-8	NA	TGTGCCAGCAGCCTAAGCTTAGCGGGGCTCACAGATACGCAGTATTTT	CASSLSLAGLTDTQYF
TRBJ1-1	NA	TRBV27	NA	TGTGCCAGCAGTTTAGCCGGATCTGGACAGAAAGCTTTCTTT	CASSLAGSGQKAFF
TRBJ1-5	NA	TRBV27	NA	TGTGCCAGCAACCCTGCCGTGAGTGAGGATCAGCCCCAGCATTTT	CASNPAVSEDQPQHF
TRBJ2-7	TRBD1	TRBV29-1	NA	TGCAGCGTCCTTACAGGGGAATCCTACGAGCAGTACTTC	CSVLTGESYEQYF
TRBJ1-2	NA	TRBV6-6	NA	TGTGCCAGCGGGGGGTTTCTTGATGGCTACACCTTC	CASGGFLDGYTF
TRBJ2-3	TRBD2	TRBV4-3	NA	TGCGCCAGCAGCCACGGACTAGCGGAGGATCCTAACACAGATACGCAGTATTTT	CASSHGLAEDPNTDTQYF
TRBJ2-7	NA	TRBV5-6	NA	TGTGCCAGCAGCACCACCAATACCCCCTACGAGCAGTACTTC	CASSTTNTPYEQYF
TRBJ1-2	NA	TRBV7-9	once	TGTGCCAGCAGCTCCTTGGGGGCTAACTATGGCTACACCTTC	CASSSLGANYGYTF
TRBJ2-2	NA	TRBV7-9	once	TGTGCCAGCACCCTAACGACAGCGAACACCGGGGAGCTGTTTTTT	CASTLTTANTGELFF
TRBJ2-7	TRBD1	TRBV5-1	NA	TGCGCCAGCAGCCCATCGGGACAGGGAGTCGAGGAGCAGTACTTC	CASSPSGQGVEEQYF
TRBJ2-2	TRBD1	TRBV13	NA	TGTGCCAGCAGCCTGACCTTCGACAGGGGGATGGACACCGGGGAGCTGTTTTTT	CASSLTFDRGMDTGELFF
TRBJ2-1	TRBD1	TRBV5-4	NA	TGTGCCAGCAGGACAACAGGGGTCAATGAGCAGTTCTTC	CASRTTGVNEQFF
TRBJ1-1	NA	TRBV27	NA	TGTGCCAGCAGTTTAACGGGGGGCGCGAACACTGAAGCTTTCTTT	CASSLTGGANTEAFF
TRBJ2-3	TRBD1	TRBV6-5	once	TGTGCCAGCAGCGGACAGGGGGTTACAGATACGCAGTATTTT	CASSGQGVTDTQYF
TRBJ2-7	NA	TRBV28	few	TGTGCCAGCAGTAGCGGGCTACTGTTCCCCTACGAGCAGTACTTC	CASSSGLLFPYEQYF
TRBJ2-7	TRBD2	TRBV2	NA	TGTGCCAGCGGAGGACTAGCGGGAGCTCTATACGAGCAGTACTTC	CASGGLAGALYEQYF
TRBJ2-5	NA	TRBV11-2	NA	TGTGCCAGCAGCTTAGGTGGCCTTGGAGGTGAAGAGACCCAGTACTTC	CASSLGGLGGEETQYF
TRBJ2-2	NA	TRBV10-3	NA	TGTGCCATCAGTCCTACCTTGACTAGGCCCGGGGAGCTGTTTTTT	CAISPTLTRPGELFF
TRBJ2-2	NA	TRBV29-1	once	TGCAGCGTAGACACCCCTAACACCGGGGAGCTGTTTTTT	CSVDTPNTGELFF
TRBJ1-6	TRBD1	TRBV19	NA	TGTGCCAGTAGTCTACGGACAGGGGCAAATTCACCCCTCCACTTT	CASSLRTGANSPLHF
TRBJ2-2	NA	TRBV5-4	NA	TGTGCCAGCAGCTCGACAGTAGCGAACACCGGGGAGCTGTTTTTT	CASSSTVANTGELFF
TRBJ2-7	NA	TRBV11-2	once	TGTGCCAGCAGCCTCCATCCTGAGGACTACGAGCAGTACTTC	CASSLHPEDYEQYF
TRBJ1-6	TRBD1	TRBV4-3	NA	TGCGCCAGCAGCCAAGATCAGGGGGGGAATTCACCCCTCCACTTT	CASSQDQGGNSPLHF
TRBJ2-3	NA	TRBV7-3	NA	TGTGCCAGCAGCCCGGGCGGGGCAGATACGCAGTATTTT	CASSPGGADTQYF
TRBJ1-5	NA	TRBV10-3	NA	TGTGCCATCAGTGAGTCGGGGCCGGGGGGGAGACAGCCCCAGCATTTT	CAISESGPGGRQPQHF
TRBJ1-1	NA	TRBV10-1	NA	TGCGCCAGTTCCCAGGGGATGAACACTGAAGCTTTCTTT	CASSQGMNTEAFF
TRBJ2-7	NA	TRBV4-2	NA	TGTGCCAGCAGCCAAGGTGAGGCCTACGAGCAGTACTTC	CASSQGEAYEQYF
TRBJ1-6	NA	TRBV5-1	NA	TGCGCCAGCAGCTTGTCAGGGTCCTCGAGTAATTCACCCCTCCACTTT	CASSLSGSSSNSPLHF
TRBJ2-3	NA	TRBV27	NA	TGTGCCAGCAGTTTCACGGGGCCAGGCACAGATACGCAGTATTTT	CASSFTGPGTDTQYF
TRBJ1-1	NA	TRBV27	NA	TGTGCCAGCAGTTTACTGGGTGGGACTGAAGCTTTCTTT	CASSLLGGTEAFF
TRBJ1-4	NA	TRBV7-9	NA	TGTGCCAGCAGCCCCCCGGCTAATGAAAAACTGTTTTTT	CASSPPANEKLFF
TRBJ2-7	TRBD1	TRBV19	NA	TGTGCCAGTAGTATCGGGACAGGGGCCGAGCAGTACTTC	CASSIGTGAEQYF
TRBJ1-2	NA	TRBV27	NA	TGTGCCAGCACCCACATTAACTATGGCTACACCTTC	CASTHINYGYTF
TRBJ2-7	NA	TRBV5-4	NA	TGTGCCAGCAGCTTGTCACAGGGCTCCAACTACGAGCAGTACTTC	CASSLSQGSNYEQYF
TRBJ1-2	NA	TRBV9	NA	TGTGCCAGCAGCGTTGAAGCCGACACGGGCGGCTACACCTTC	CASSVEADTGGYTF
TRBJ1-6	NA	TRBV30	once	TGTGCCTCAGGGGAAGCCTATAATTCACCCCTCCACTTT	CASGEAYNSPLHF
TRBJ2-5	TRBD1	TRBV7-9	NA	TGTGCCAGCAGTCTACAGGGGGAGACCCAGTACTTC	CASSLQGETQYF
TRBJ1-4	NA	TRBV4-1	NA	TGCGCCAGCAGCCAAGACCCAGGGTCTCCTAATGAAAAACTGTTTTTT	CASSQDPGSPNEKLFF
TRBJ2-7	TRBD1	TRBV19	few	TGTGCCAGTAGTATCGGACAGGGCTACGAGCAGTACTTC	CASSIGQGYEQYF
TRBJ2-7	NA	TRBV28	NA	TGTGCCAGCAGGGCGGGGTACGAGCAGTACTTC	CASRAGYEQYF
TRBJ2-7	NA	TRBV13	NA	TGTGCCAGCAGCTCCACTTCCTACGAGCAGTACTTC	CASSSTSYEQYF
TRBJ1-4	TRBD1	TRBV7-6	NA	TGTGCCAGCAGCAATACGACAGGGGTATGGTACGAAAAACTGTTTTTT	CASSNTTGVWYEKLFF
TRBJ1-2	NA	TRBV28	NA	TGTGCCAGCAGTTTAACACCCAAAGCCTATGGCTACACCTTC	CASSLTPKAYGYTF
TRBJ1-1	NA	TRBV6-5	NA	TGTGCCAGCAGTTACTTCAGTGGGGGAGGCACTGAAGCTTTCTTT	CASSYFSGGGTEAFF
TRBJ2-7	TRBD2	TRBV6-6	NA	TGTGCCAGCAACCAGGGGACTAGCGGGAACTACGAGCAGTACTTC	CASNQGTSGNYEQYF
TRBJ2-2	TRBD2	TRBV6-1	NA	TGTGCCAGCCAACTAGCGGGGGGTACCGGGGAGCTGTTTTTT	CASQLAGGTGELFF
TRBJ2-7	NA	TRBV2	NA	TGTGCCAGCAGTGAAATTCTTGGGTACGAGCAGTACTTC	CASSEILGYEQYF
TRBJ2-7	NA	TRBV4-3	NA	TGCGCCAGCAGCCAAGATCACGGATACGAGCAGTACTTC	CASSQDHGYEQYF
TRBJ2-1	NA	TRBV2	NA	TGTGCCAGCAGTGAGGCGGGACGGGACAATGAGCAGTTCTTC	CASSEAGRDNEQFF
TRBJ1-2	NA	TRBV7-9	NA	TGTGCCAGCAGCTTAGGGGGGCAGAGCGGCGGCTACACCTTC	CASSLGGQSGGYTF
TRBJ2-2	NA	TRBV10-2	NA	TGCGCCAGCAGGGAGCAGGATGGCACCGGGGAGCTGTTTTTT	CASREQDGTGELFF